Included here is one T cell receptor (beta chain) sequence, with context. Authors' data handling: Nucleated cell number was recorded as an estimate derived from reference gene primer amplification. The method was immunoSEQ multiplex PCR; TCRdb's version includes in-frame clones alone and lacks a portion of them. For V, J and clone size, that table is used; D and trimming come from the DNA. The data hold about 380,000 clones, with 70% to 90% observed a single time. These data come from a study of blood T cell repertoires in COVID-19. Study in general: T cells, B-cell-depleted T cells, or PBMCs provided the cDNA or gDNA that served as material.

V gave up 3 bases and J gave up 0 bases; unmatched junction bases: 8. CDR1 is DFQATT, CDR2 SNEGSKA, per germline (reference sequence). The CDR3 sequence is 16 residues long. Participants were placed into cohorts based on the clinical history they reported. Recovery meant two consecutive negative NP/OP PCR tests, professional clearance, or resolved symptoms. This TCR derives from a woman aged 18-30 years who had recovered from COVID-19. The sequenced sample was PBMCs or T cells enriched from blood (not recorded which). This rearrangement joins TRBV20-1 to TRBJ1-1, with 9 bases lining up with TRBD1. CDR3 in amino acids: CSASPGTGFMNTEAFF. In nucleotides, the CDR3 is TGCAGTGCTAGTCCCGGGACAGGGTTCATGAACACTGAAGCTTTCTTT.